This T cell receptor (beta chain) was profiled in a study of T cells after yellow fever vaccination. TCRdb processed the 5' RACE reads anew with MiXCR; each CDR3 protein has one entry. The sample has under 600,000 distinct CDR3 sequences; about 14% are singletons. V was trimmed by 6 bases and J by 5 bases, leaving 12 bases between them. This CDR3 is built from 13 residues. The germline V gene has CDR1 KGHSH and CDR2 LQKENI. The V call is TRBV18, the J call TRBJ2-3; no firm D call. This receptor was identified in a man younger than 40 who received the YFV17D yellow fever vaccine. The sequencing here drew on PBMCs, taken on the day of the yellow fever booster vaccination. In nucleotides, the CDR3 is TGTGCCAGCTCCCTCCAAAGGAAAGATACGCAGTATTTT. It translates to CASSLQRKDTQYF.